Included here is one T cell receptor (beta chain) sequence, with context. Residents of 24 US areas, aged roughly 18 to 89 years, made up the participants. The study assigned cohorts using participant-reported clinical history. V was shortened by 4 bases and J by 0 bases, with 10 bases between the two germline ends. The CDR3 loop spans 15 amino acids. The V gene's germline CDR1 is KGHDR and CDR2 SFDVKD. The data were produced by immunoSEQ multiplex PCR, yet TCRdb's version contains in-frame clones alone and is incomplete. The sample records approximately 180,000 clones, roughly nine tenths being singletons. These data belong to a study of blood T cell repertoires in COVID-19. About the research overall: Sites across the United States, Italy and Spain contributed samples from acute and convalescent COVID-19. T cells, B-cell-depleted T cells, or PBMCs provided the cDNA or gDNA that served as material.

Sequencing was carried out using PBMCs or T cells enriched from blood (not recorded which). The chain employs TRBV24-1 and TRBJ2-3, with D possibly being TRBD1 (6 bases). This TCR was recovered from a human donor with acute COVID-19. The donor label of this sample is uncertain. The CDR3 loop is CATSDHRASTDTQYF. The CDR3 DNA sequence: TGTGCCACCAGTGACCACAGGGCGAGCACAGATACGCAGTATTTT.